The T cell receptor beta chain under discussion was sequenced for a study of cytomegalovirus exposure and HLA in healthy donors. Overall study results and limits: The majority of CMV-associated TCR beta chains were reported as apparently HLA-restricted in a later analysis. Later on, a genetic analysis was performed. It linked a missense variant in DCLRE1C with V- and J-gene trimming of TCR beta. Earlier analysis looked at TCR beta V segments, and most were productive about 87% or about 30% of the time.

The PCR employed 60 Vbeta primers together with 13 Jbeta primers. Only in-frame clones appear in the TCRdb table, and some are missing; sequencing was by immunoSEQ multiplex PCR. Here the sample spans roughly 200,000 clones, roughly 80% being singletons. CDR1 and CDR2 from the germline V gene are SGHDT and YYEEEE. This CDR3 spans 15 amino acids. Trimming removed 0 bases from V and 0 bases from J, with 8 bases in between. With regard to this clone: The antigen is unknown.

The material sequenced was PBMCs. This rearrangement joins TRBV5-6 to TRBJ2-3; D is possibly TRBD1 (5 bases). The sequence came from a woman between 25 and 40 years old in good health and CMV-seronegative. The CDR3 protein is CASSLGQHSTDTQYF. The CDR3 DNA reads TGTGCCAGCAGCTTGGGACAGCACAGCACAGATACGCAGTATTTT.